A single sample is the source of the 14 T cell receptor beta chains below, sequenced in a study of T cell repertoires in cytomegalovirus infection. Antigens for these TCRs are unknown. Using its own MiXCR run on the reads, TCRdb lists one record per CDR3 protein. Here the sample spans some 700,000 distinct CDR3 sequences, around 31% being singletons. The source material was cultured PBMCs, sampled from culture after CMV antigen stimulation. The receptors were gathered from a human donor in good health (CMV status not recorded). Some clones in this sample may be carry-over from other donors' samples.

This clonotype was seen only a few times. This chain uses TRBV20-1 with TRBJ1-6, with 9 nucleotides matching TRBD1. Per germline, CDR1 DFQATT and CDR2 SNEGSKA (reference sequence). The J segment lost 9 bases and the V segment lost 6 bases, leaving 9 bases of the junction unmatched. CDR3 length: 14 residues. The CDR3 is CSALSGTGTSPLHF. As DNA, the CDR3 is TGCAGTGCCCTGTCGGGGACAGGGACTTCACCCCTCCACTTT.

This CDR3 reads CASSSGQGLEPQHF. CDR3 DNA: TGTGCCAGCAGCTCGGGACAGGGTTTAGAGCCCCAGCATTTT. The chain employs TRBV7-6 and TRBJ1-5, with 9 bases matching TRBD1. Germline values: CDR1 SGHVS, CDR2 FNYEAQ. Trimming took 4 bases from V and 8 from J; bases not matched to a gene: 6. CDR3 length: 14 residues.

This chain joins TRBV27 and TRBJ2-7; 10 bases are a match to TRBD2. Trimming took 0 bases from V and 3 from J; bases not matched to a gene: 8. The CDR3 has 17 residues. CDR1 is MNHEY, CDR2 SMNVEV, per germline (reference sequence). The CDR3 reads CASSLSGTSGEIYEQYF. The CDR3 DNA is TGTGCCAGCAGTTTATCAGGCACTAGCGGGGAAATCTACGAGCAGTACTTC.

The chain joins TRBV5-1 to TRBJ1-2, with D hard to call. The V gene's germline CDR1 is SGHRS and CDR2 YFSETQ. The CDR3 extends over 13 amino acids. Trimming stripped 9 bases from V and 2 bases from J, with 14 bases between. The CDR3 loop reads CATKPGGNYGYTF. The CDR3 nucleotides are TGCGCCACCAAACCCGGCGGAAACTATGGCTACACCTTC. Filled out from reference TRBV5-1 and TRBJ1-2, the complete variable domain reads KAGVTQTPRYLIKTRGQQVTLSCSPISGHRSVSWYQQTPGQGLQFLFEYFSETQRNKGNFPGRFSGRQFSNSRSEMNVSTLELGDSALYLCATKPGGNYGYTFGSGTRLTVV.

The sample holds a few counts of this clonotype. The chain uses TRBV7-2 and TRBJ1-1, with unresolved D. In germline, CDR1 is SGHTA, CDR2 FQGNSA. Trimming stripped 4 bases from V and 11 bases from J, with 14 bases between. The CDR3 extends over 12 amino acids. CDR3 protein: CASSSRNLRAFF. The CDR3 DNA follows: TGTGCCAGCAGCTCCAGAAATTTAAGGGCTTTCTTT.

The rearrangement joins TRBV4-1 to TRBJ2-1; possibly TRBD1 for D (5 bases). CDR3 length equals 14 residues. Germline CDR1 and CDR2: MGHRA and YSYEKL. V was clipped by 4 bases and J by 5 bases, with 12 bases between them. CDR3 residues: CASSLRQLDNEQFF. CDR3 bases: TGCGCCAGCAGCCTAAGACAGCTGGACAATGAGCAGTTCTTC.

The chain links TRBV27 to TRBJ2-3, with D perhaps assigned TRBD1 or TRBD2 (6 bases each). The CDR3 spans 14 residues. Germline assignment: CDR1 MNHEY and CDR2 SMNVEV (reference sequence). V lost 11 bases, J lost 3 bases, and 18 bases lay in between. The CDR3 sequence: CACNGGGSTDTQYF. CDR3 DNA sequence: TGTGCCTGTAACGGAGGGGGGTCGACAGATACGCAGTATTTT.

Only a few counts were recorded for this clonotype. The V call is TRBV4-1, the J call TRBJ1-4; the match to TRBD1 covers 7 bases. The trim removed 3 bases at V and 4 bases at J, leaving 11 bases unmatched. Germline CDR1 reads MGHRA; CDR2 reads YSYEKL. The CDR3 covers 17 residues. CDR3 in DNA: TGCGCCAGCAGCCACGGATCGTCGGGACAGCATAATGAAAAACTGTTTTTT. Translating it yields CASSHGSSGQHNEKLFF.

V is TRBV7-9 and J is TRBJ1-5, with D possibly matching TRBD1 (5 bases). CDR1 is SEHNR, CDR2 FQNEAQ, per germline (reference sequence). The V gene lost 0 bases and the J gene lost 7 bases, with 19 bases spanning the gap. The CDR3 has 17 amino acids. The CDR3 sequence is CASSLASLEGLRQPQHF. CDR3 nucleotide sequence: TGTGCCAGCAGCTTAGCTTCTTTGGAGGGGCTGAGACAGCCCCAGCATTTT.

Only a few counts were recorded for this clonotype. The rearrangement joins TRBV23-1 to TRBJ1-4, with D possibly TRBD1 on 5 matching bases. TRBV23-1 belongs to the ORF category, with a function that is uncertain. The CDR3 has 15 residues. Deletions cut 2 bases from V and 6 bases from J, with 13 bases between. The CDR3 bases are TGCGCCAGCAGTCAAGGGGGAAGACTATATGAAAAACTGTTTTTT. This encodes CASSQGGRLYEKLFF.

The V call is TRBV27, the J call TRBJ1-2; D not resolved. The germline V gene encodes CDR1 MNHEY and CDR2 SMNVEV (reference sequence). The CDR3 is 14 amino acids. Trimming removed 0 bases from V and 2 bases from J, with 7 bases in between. The chain's CDR3 is CASSLSGPNYGYTF. The CDR3 bases are TGTGCCAGCAGTTTATCTGGACCCAACTATGGCTACACCTTC.

CDR3 nucleotide sequence: TGCAGTGCTCCAGGGCATACTAGCGGGAGGGACGAGCAGTACTTC. Residues: CSAPGHTSGRDEQYF. This rearrangement joins TRBV20-1 to TRBJ2-7, with 13 bases aligning to TRBD2. J lost 5 bases, V lost 5 bases, and 9 bases had no gene match. CDR3 length: 15 amino acids. The V gene's germline CDR1 is DFQATT and CDR2 SNEGSKA (reference sequence).

The V and J genes are TRBV11-2 and TRBJ2-2; D is unresolved. This CDR3 comprises 11 residues. Looked up from germline, CDR1 is SGHAT and CDR2 is FQNNGV. Trimming cost V 8 bases and J 3 bases, with 4 bases left between them. In nucleotides, the CDR3 is TGTGCCAGCCAATACACCGGGGAGCTGTTTTTT. It yields the protein CASQYTGELFF.

The rearrangement joins TRBV7-2 to TRBJ2-7, with D possibly being TRBD2 (5 bases). Trimming removed 6 bases at V and 2 bases at J, with 17 bases between. The CDR3 is 15 amino acids. Germline CDR1 SGHTA, CDR2 FQGNSA. The CDR3 reads CASSSRYGVPYEQYF. DNA of the CDR3: TGTGCCAGCAGTTCCCGTTACGGGGTTCCCTACGAGCAGTACTTC.